This TCR beta chain appears in the sequencing data of a study of blood T cell repertoires in COVID-19. At the level of the study: Samples of COVID-19 (acute and convalescent) were obtained from the United States, Italy and Spain.

This clone is a singleton in its sample. The authors' processing: Amplification of reference gene primers provided the estimated nucleated cell counts. TCRdb keeps only in-frame clones here, not all; method: immunoSEQ multiplex PCR. V and J calls and clone size are those listed in that table; D and trimming were worked out from the DNA. This table has fewer than 400,000 clones, about 90% appearing once. During active infection, Seattle patients enrolled and were then monitored through disease. The germline V and J ends were trimmed by 5 bases and 4 bases, with 10 bases remaining between them. Per the germline V gene, CDR1 is SGHRS and CDR2 is YFSETQ. The CDR3 is made up of 14 amino acids.

The TCR comes from a woman aged 25-40 years with COVID-19, enrolled during active disease. The rearrangement links TRBV5-1 to TRBJ2-6; D perhaps matches TRBD1 (5 bases). The sample consisted of peripheral blood. CDR3 region: CASSQGSGANVLTF. The CDR3 DNA reads as TGCGCCAGCAGTCAGGGATCCGGGGCCAACGTCCTGACTTTC.